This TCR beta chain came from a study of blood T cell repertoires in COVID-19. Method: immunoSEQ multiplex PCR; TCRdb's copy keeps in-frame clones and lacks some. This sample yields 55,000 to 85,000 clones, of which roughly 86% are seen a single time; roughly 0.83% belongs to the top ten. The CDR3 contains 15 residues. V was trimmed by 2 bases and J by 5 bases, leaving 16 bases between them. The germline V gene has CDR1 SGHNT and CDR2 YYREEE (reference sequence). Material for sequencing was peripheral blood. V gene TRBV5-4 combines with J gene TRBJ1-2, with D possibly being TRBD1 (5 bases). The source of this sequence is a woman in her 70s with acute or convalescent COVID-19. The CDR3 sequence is CASSFRGTLGYGYTF. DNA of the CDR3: TGTGCCAGCAGCTTCCGCGGGACCCTAGGGTATGGCTACACCTTC.